The 23 T cell receptor beta chains reported below all come from one sample, sequenced in a study of cytotoxic CD8 clonotypes in ibrutinib-treated CLL. The method was immunoSEQ multiplex PCR; TCRdb's version includes in-frame clones alone and lacks a portion of them. The table records 20,000 to 30,000 clones, roughly 70% of them present only once. The material was PBMCs, obtained after 12 months of ibrutinib treatment. All receptors come from a human donor with chronic lymphocytic leukemia.

The V and J genes are TRBV28 and TRBJ2-3; TRBD2 matches at 13 bases. The V segment lost 5 bases and the J segment 6 bases; nucleotides outside the gene matches: 8. Germline lookup yields CDR1 MDHEN and CDR2 SYDVKM. The CDR3 is 16 amino acids. CDR3 in amino acids: CASSTFTSGGVDTQYF. Here the CDR3 DNA reads TGTGCCAGCAGTACCTTTACTAGCGGGGGGGTGGATACGCAGTATTTT.

The genes are TRBV28 and TRBJ1-5; the match to TRBD1 covers 9 bases. CDR3 length: 15 amino acids. Germline V gene lookup returns CDR1 MDHEN and CDR2 SYDVKM. The V segment lost 5 bases and the J segment 6 bases; nucleotides outside the gene matches: 8. CDR3 protein: CASSPRDRVGQPQHF. DNA of the CDR3: TGTGCCAGCAGTCCCCGGGACAGGGTCGGTCAGCCCCAGCATTTT.

The chain joins TRBV7-6 to TRBJ1-2, with TRBD1 as a possible D gene (6 bases). The CDR3 is made up of 13 amino acids. Germline lookup yields CDR1 SGHVS and CDR2 FNYEAQ. Trimming stripped 5 bases from V and 4 bases from J, with 11 bases between. The CDR3 DNA reads TGTGCCAGCAGCCCCAACAGGGTCTATGGCTACACCTTC. Protein product: CASSPNRVYGYTF.

This clone was seen a few times. The rearrangement joins TRBV4-1 to TRBJ2-2, with D unresolved. The germline V gene has CDR1 MGHRA and CDR2 YSYEKL. The CDR3 loop spans 15 amino acids. The germline V and J ends were trimmed by 0 bases and 4 bases, with 9 bases remaining between them. The CDR3 is CASSQDRTLTGELFF. CDR3 sequence (DNA): TGCGCCAGCAGCCAAGATAGGACCCTCACCGGGGAGCTGTTTTTT.

Sample share makes this clone medium-sized. The CDR3 reads CASSLGGRYGYTF. The CDR3 region has the DNA TGTGCCAGCAGCTTAGGGGGTCGCTATGGCTACACCTTC. The rearrangement uses TRBV7-9 and TRBJ1-2, with no clear D. This CDR3 comprises 13 residues. Germline values: CDR1 SEHNR, CDR2 FQNEAQ (reference sequence). Deletions cut 1 base from V and 4 bases from J, with 7 bases between.

The chain couples TRBV19 to TRBJ2-2, with D unresolved. V was pared by 7 bases and J by 3 bases, with 12 bases between. This CDR3 comprises 14 residues. Germline V gene sequence: CDR1 LNHDA, CDR2 SQIVND (reference sequence). The DNA of the CDR3 is TGTGCCAGTACCTCGGGTGGGTACACCGGGGAGCTGTTTTTT. Translated, it gives CASTSGGYTGELFF.

This clone was picked up one time. The gene calls are TRBV7-9 and TRBJ2-5, with D tentatively TRBD1 (5 bases). The V gene's germline CDR1 is SEHNR and CDR2 FQNEAQ (reference sequence). The CDR3 sequence is 13 residues long. Trimming removed 2 bases from V and 2 bases from J, with 6 bases in between. The CDR3: CASSLKGQETQYF. The CDR3 DNA sequence: TGTGCCAGCAGCTTAAAGGGGCAAGAGACCCAGTACTTC.

V is TRBV2 and J is TRBJ2-6; 10 nucleotides agree with TRBD1. Trimming took 11 bases from V and 0 from J; bases not matched to a gene: 7. CDR3 size: 16 residues. Germline V gene data show CDR1 as SNHLY and CDR2 as FYNNEI. DNA for the CDR3: TGTGCCGAAACGAGACAGGGGGCCTCTGGGGCCAACGTCCTGACTTTC. It encodes CAETRQGASGANVLTF.

The rearrangement links TRBV5-4 to TRBJ2-7; 8 nucleotides align to TRBD2. The CDR3 runs to 14 residues. V gave up 0 bases and J gave up 6 bases; unmatched junction bases: 5. Germline V gene sequence: CDR1 SGHNT, CDR2 YYREEE (reference sequence). CDR3 in DNA: TGTGCCAGCAGCTTGGGGGGGACTAGGGGCGAGCAGTACTTC. Protein sequence: CASSLGGTRGEQYF.

This clone was detected once. V gene TRBV4-3 combines with J gene TRBJ2-7; D gene ambiguous. Germline lookup yields CDR1 LGHNA and CDR2 YSLEER. CDR3 length equals 14 residues. V was clipped by 0 bases and J by 2 bases, with 8 bases between them. The CDR3 bases are TGCGCCAGCAGCCAAGAGTCGGGCACCTACGAGCAGTACTTC. It translates to CASSQESGTYEQYF.

The chain recombines TRBV5-1 with TRBJ2-3; unclear D gene. Germline-derived CDR1 and CDR2 are SGHRS and YFSETQ. The CDR3 spans 13 residues. V lost 0 bases and J lost 6, with 8 bases in between. CDR3 protein: CASSLEVADTQYF. CDR3 bases: TGCGCCAGCAGCTTGGAGGTGGCGGATACGCAGTATTTT.

This clone appeared a few times. The chain couples TRBV7-6 to TRBJ2-2; D unclear. This CDR3 has 12 amino acids. Germline CDR1 and CDR2: SGHVS and FNYEAQ. The germline V and J ends were trimmed by 6 bases and 1 base, with 3 bases remaining between them. CDR3 nucleotides: TGTGCCAGCAGGTTGAACACCGGGGAGCTGTTTTTT. It encodes CASRLNTGELFF.

The chain uses TRBV29-1 and TRBJ2-7, with D uncertain. Trimming removed 3 bases at V and 2 bases at J, with 8 bases between. Germline values: CDR1 SQVTM, CDR2 ANQGSEA. The CDR3 spans 12 residues. This CDR3 reads CSVEDGTYEQYF. The CDR3 DNA reads as TGCAGCGTTGAGGACGGCACCTACGAGCAGTACTTC.

The V call is TRBV9, the J call TRBJ2-1; D is perhaps TRBD2 (5 bases). The germline gives CDR1 SGDLS, CDR2 YYNGEE. CDR3 length equals 19 residues. V lost 0 bases and J 0 bases, leaving 19 bases between the germline ends. The CDR3 here is CASSVARRRPISSYNEQFF. The DNA for the CDR3 is TGTGCCAGCAGCGTAGCTCGGAGGCGGCCTATAAGCTCCTACAATGAGCAGTTCTTC.

CDR3 nucleotides: TGCGCCAGTCGCCGGGACGCCCTTGGGTCAGATACGCAGTATTTT. It encodes CASRRDALGSDTQYF. V gene TRBV5-1 combines with J gene TRBJ2-3, with D perhaps assigned TRBD1 or TRBD2 (5 bases each). This CDR3 region has 15 residues. V dropped 8 bases and J dropped 4 bases, with 20 bases sitting between them. Germline assignment: CDR1 SGHRS and CDR2 YFSETQ.

The CDR3 DNA is TGTGCCAGCACTCAGGGGCGGAACTCCTACGAGCAGTACTTC. It translates to CASTQGRNSYEQYF. The chain recombines TRBV11-2 with TRBJ2-7; TRBD1 might be the D (6 bases). The CDR3 covers 14 residues. Germline V gene data show CDR1 as SGHAT and CDR2 as FQNNGV. Trimming removed 7 bases at V and 0 bases at J, with 13 bases between.

The chain combines TRBV11-2 with TRBJ2-3; no clear D gene. The CDR3 contains 12 residues. Trimming took off 1 base at V and 5 bases at J, with 4 bases between the two ends. Germline V gene lookup returns CDR1 SGHAT and CDR2 FQNNGV. The DNA for the CDR3 is TGTGCCAGCAGCTTAGCGGTAGATACGCAGTATTTT. Translating it yields CASSLAVDTQYF.

This chain links TRBV7-9 with TRBJ1-2, with D uncertain. Germline CDR1 and CDR2: SEHNR and FQNEAQ (reference sequence). Trimming stripped 1 base from V and 4 bases from J, with 4 bases between. The CDR3 is 12 amino acids. CDR3 nucleotide sequence: TGTGCCAGCAGCTTAGAGCGCTATGGCTACACCTTC. Protein: CASSLERYGYTF.

This chain joins TRBV2 and TRBJ2-5; tentatively, D is TRBD2 (5 bases). The CDR3 is 16 residues long. Germline values: CDR1 SNHLY, CDR2 FYNNEI. The V end lost 4 bases, the J end lost 4 bases, and 19 bases lay between the germline ends. CDR3 DNA sequence: TGTGCCAGCAGTGTAGGAGAGGGTGGTTGGGGAGAGACCCAGTACTTC. Encoded protein: CASSVGEGGWGETQYF.

The genes are TRBV9 and TRBJ1-1, with D possibly being TRBD1 (5 bases). The V gene lost 0 bases and the J gene lost 5 bases, with 8 bases spanning the gap. This CDR3 comprises 13 residues. Germline V lookup: CDR1 SGDLS, CDR2 YYNGEE. CDR3: CASSVAWGTEAFF. The CDR3 DNA is TGTGCCAGCAGCGTAGCTTGGGGGACTGAAGCTTTCTTT.

This rearrangement joins TRBV5-1 to TRBJ1-1; no reliable D call. The V end lost 0 bases, the J end lost 1 base, and 7 bases lay between the germline ends. Germline V gene sequence: CDR1 SGHRS, CDR2 YFSETQ. This CDR3 contains 14 residues. In DNA form, the CDR3 reads TGCGCCAGCAGCTTGGGACGGCAGAACACTGAAGCTTTCTTT. As protein: CASSLGRQNTEAFF.

This clone was seen only once. One end of the junction fails to match germline, which may point to a read error. J is TRBJ2-7 and V is TRBV7-7, with D perhaps TRBD1 or TRBD2 (6 bases each). CDR1 and CDR2 (germline): SSHAT, FNYEAQ (reference sequence). The CDR3 is 13 amino acids. The CDR3 is CASSLAWGAEQYF. The CDR3 coding sequence is TGTGCTAGCAGCTTAGCGTGGGGGGCCGAGCAGTACTTC. The variable domain in full, with the rest retrieved from reference TRBV7-7 and TRBJ2-7, is GAGVSQSPRYKVTKRGQDVTLRCDPISSHATLYWYQQALGQGPEFLTYFNYEAQPDKSGLPSDRFSAERPEGSISTLTIQRTEQRDSAMYRCASSLAWGAEQYFGPGTRLTVT.

The V and J genes are TRBV2 and TRBJ2-1; 10 bases are shared with TRBD2. Germline assignment: CDR1 SNHLY and CDR2 FYNNEI. The CDR3 loop spans 18 amino acids. V was pared by 3 bases and J by 3 bases, with 11 bases of the junction left unmatched. This CDR3 is CASSEGLAGARYYNEQFF. The CDR3 DNA is TGTGCCAGCAGTGAGGGGCTAGCGGGGGCCCGTTACTACAATGAGCAGTTCTTC.